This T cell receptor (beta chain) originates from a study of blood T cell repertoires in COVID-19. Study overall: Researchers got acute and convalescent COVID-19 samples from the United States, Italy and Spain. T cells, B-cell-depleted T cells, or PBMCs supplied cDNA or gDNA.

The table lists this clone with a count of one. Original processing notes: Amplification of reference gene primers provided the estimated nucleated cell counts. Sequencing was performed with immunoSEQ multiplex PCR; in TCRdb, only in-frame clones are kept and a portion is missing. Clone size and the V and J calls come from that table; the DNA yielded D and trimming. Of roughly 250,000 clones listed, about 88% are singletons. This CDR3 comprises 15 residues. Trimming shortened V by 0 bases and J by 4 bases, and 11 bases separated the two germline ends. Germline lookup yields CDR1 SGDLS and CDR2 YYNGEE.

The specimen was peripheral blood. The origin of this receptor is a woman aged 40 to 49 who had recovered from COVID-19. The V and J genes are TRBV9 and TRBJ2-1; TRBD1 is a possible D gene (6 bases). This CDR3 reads CASSVDRAGYNEQFF. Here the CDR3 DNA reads TGTGCCAGCAGCGTAGACAGGGCCGGATACAATGAGCAGTTCTTC.